This T cell receptor (beta chain) is drawn from a study of cytomegalovirus exposure and HLA in healthy donors. Study-level results: In vitro work confirmed that a few CMV-associated chains recognize CMV antigens. Most TCR sequences proved rare, with some public TCRs found in many donors.

Some clones are missing from TCRdb's copy, which holds only in-frame ones; the method was immunoSEQ multiplex PCR. The table records 200,000 to 300,000 clones, around 91% of them present only once. Of note for this clone: The antigen remains undetermined. This specimen includes other DNA sequences encoding the same CDR3.

The V gene lost 5 bases and the J gene lost 7 bases, with 12 bases spanning the gap. Germline-derived CDR1 and CDR2 are SGHAT and FQNNGV. There are 13 residues in the CDR3. Sequenced input: PBMCs. The TCR sequence derives from a woman aged 25 to 39 in good health and CMV-seronegative. This rearrangement joins TRBV11-2 to TRBJ1-5; D may be TRBD1 (5 bases). The CDR3 bases are TGTGCCAGCAGCCTCGGGGGAGGGCAGCCCCAGCATTTT. It is translated as CASSLGGGQPQHF.